Given below is one T cell receptor beta chain in context. These data originate in a study of OX40 agonist ivuxolimab in advanced cancers. Study-wide context: A history of anti-PD-1, anti-PD-L1 or anti-CTLA-4 therapy was acceptable, and approximately 40% had some.

Per the germline V gene, CDR1 is KGHSH and CDR2 is LQKENI. CDR3 size: 16 residues. V lost 2 bases to trimming and J lost 0 bases, with 14 bases between them. Only in-frame clones appear in the TCRdb table, and some are missing; sequencing was by immunoSEQ multiplex PCR. The sample lists tens of thousands of clones, roughly nine tenths occurring once. This sequence joins TRBV18 and TRBJ2-7, with D unclear. The receptor was derived from an adult with an advanced solid tumor such as melanoma, head and neck, liver or kidney cancer. This specimen consisted of CD4+ or CD8+ T cells sorted from blood, obtained in a trial of the OX40 agonist ivuxolimab. CDR3 sequence: CASSPASITDSYEQYF. The CDR3 DNA follows: TGTGCCAGCTCACCAGCATCGATTACCGACTCCTACGAGCAGTACTTC.